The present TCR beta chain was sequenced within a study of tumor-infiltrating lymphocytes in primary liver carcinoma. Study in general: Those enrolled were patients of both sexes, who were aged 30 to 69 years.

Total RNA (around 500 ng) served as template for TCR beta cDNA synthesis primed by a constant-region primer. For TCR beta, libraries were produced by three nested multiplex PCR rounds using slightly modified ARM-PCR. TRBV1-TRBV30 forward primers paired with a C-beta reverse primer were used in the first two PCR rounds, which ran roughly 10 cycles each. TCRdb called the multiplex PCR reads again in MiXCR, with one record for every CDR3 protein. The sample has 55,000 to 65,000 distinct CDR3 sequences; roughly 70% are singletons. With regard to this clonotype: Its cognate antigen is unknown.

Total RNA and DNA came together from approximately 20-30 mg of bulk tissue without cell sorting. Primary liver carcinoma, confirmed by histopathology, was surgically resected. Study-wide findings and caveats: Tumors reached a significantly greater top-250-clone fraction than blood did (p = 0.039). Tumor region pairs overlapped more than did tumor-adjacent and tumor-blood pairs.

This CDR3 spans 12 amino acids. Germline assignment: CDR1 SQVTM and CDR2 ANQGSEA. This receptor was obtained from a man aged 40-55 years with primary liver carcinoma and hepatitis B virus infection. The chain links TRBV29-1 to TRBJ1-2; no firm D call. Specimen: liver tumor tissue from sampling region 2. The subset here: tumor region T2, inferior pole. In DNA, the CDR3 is TGCAGTTTTAGAATCAACTACGTTGGCTACACCTTC. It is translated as CSFRINYVGYTF.